This TCR beta chain was sequenced during a study of T cell responses to AZD1222 COVID-19 vaccine. Germline loops: CDR1 SGHTA, CDR2 FQGNSA. V lost 0 bases and J 0 bases, leaving 12 bases between the germline ends. The CDR3 runs 18 residues. Findings of the study overall: Targeting of unmutated variant regions was reportedly seen in nearly half of spike-specific TCRs. Clonal diversity was possibly underestimated; the donors were predominantly white British and more often female.

This table comes from immunoSEQ multiplex PCR, and its TCRdb copy is limited to in-frame clones, with some not included. Of roughly 150,000 clones in the sample, about 93% are singletons; the top ten hold about 8.6%. As for this clone: No antigen is known for it.

This rearrangement joins TRBV7-2 to TRBJ1-6; D is uncertain. Sequencing was performed on peripheral blood, taken on day 0 of AZD1222 vaccination. This sequence was found in an adult in good health. The chain's CDR3 is CASSLAFMLSSYNSPLHF. DNA of the CDR3: TGTGCCAGCAGCTTAGCATTTATGTTAAGCTCCTATAATTCACCCCTCCACTTT.